Reported below is one T cell receptor (beta chain). The antigen this receptor binds is unknown. Base qualities were left out, and no much larger clone turns up one base away. Sequencing used an Illumina HiSeq 1500. Using fastp at Q25 and MiXCR, TCRdb reprocessed the public reads and kept productive beta chains. Records with the same CDR3 protein are collapsed into one entry carrying the most frequent genes and DNA. This sample holds roughly 720,000 distinct CDR3 sequences; 35% were observed only once. The ten biggest clones cover around 3% of the sample. For CDR1 and CDR2, the germline V gene lists SQVTM and ANQGSEA. Relative to germline, V is missing 6 bases and J is missing 0 bases, with 9 bases of the junction outside any gene match. The CDR3 goes from the cysteine to the phenylalanine over 15 residues. Solely the CDR3 DNA is kept, with 45 bases framed from the first base. The sample belongs to a study of T cell repertoires in cytomegalovirus infection (dated by TCRdb to between 2018 and 2021). A note on the overall study: Donor HLA type was relevant to the analysis, as public TCR beta signatures indicated carriage of CMV infection together with the matching HLA type. What the work shows at the level of the full study, not this receptor alone: In both this cohort and an independent cohort of approximately 350 donors, the cumulative frequency of public TCR beta family members distinguished carriers of CMV infection plus the relevant HLA type. The ex vivo response was dominated by HLA-C-restricted CMV-specific TCR beta clonotypes, and the single most frequent clonotype in two of eight donors was supplied by these HLA-C-restricted clonotypes.

The receptor chain draws on TRBV29-1 and TRBJ2-3; TRBD2 fits 7 bases in the junction. The sample was PBMCs. This TCR was sampled from a human donor in good health (CMV status not recorded). Some clones in this sample may be carry-over from other donors' samples. The sequence in DNA is TGCAGCGTCGCCCCCCTAGCGGCTAGCACAGATACGCAGTATTTT. Translation gives CSVAPLAASTDTQYF.